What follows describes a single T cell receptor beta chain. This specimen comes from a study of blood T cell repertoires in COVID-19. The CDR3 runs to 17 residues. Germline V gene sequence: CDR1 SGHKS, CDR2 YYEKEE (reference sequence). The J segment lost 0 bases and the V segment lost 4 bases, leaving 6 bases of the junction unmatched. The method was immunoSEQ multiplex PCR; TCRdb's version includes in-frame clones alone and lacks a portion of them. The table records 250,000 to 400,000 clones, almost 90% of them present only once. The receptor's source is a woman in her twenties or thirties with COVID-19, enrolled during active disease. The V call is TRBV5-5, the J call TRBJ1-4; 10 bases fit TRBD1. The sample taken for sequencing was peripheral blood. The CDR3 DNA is TGTGCCAGCAGCATCGGGACAGGGGACTCAACTAATGAAAAACTGTTTTTT. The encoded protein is CASSIGTGDSTNEKLFF.